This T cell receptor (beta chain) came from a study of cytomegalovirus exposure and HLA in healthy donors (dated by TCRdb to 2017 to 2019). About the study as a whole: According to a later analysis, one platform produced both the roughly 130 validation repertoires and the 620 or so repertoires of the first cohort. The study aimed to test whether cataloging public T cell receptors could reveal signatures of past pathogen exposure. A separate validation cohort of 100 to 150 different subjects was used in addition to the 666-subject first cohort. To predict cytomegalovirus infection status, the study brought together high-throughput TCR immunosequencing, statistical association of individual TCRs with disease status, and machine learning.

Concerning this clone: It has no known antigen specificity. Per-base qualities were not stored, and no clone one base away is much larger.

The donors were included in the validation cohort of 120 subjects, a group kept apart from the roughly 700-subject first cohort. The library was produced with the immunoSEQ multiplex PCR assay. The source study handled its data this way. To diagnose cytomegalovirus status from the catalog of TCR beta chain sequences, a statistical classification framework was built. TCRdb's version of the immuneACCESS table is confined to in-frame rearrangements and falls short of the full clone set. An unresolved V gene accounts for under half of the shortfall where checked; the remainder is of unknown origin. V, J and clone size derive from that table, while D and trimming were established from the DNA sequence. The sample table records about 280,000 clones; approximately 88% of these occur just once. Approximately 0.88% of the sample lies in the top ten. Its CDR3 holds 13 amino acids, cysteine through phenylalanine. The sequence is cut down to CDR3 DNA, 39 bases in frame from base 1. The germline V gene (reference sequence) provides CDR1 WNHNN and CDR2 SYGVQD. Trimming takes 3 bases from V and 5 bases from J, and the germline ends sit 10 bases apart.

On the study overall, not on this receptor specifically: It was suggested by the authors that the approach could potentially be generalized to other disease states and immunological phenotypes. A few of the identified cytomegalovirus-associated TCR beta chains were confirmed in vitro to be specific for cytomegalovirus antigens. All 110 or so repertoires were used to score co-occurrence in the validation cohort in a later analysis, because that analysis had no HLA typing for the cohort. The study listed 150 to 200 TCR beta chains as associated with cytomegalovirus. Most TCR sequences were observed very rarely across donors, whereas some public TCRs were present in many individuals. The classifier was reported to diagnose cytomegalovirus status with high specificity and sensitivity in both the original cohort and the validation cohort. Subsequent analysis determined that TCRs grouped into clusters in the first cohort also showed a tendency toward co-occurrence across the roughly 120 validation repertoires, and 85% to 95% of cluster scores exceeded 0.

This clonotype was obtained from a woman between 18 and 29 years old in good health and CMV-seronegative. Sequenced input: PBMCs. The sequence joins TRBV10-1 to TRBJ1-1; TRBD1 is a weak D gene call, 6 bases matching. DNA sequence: TGCGCCAGCAGTGAACAGGGAGGGACTGAAGCTTTCTTT. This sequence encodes CASSEQGGTEAFF.